Shown below are 26 T cell receptor beta chains from a single sample sequenced in a study of PD-L1 blockade in urothelial cancer. Stated time point: peripheral blood 6 weeks after treatment start. The method was immunoSEQ multiplex PCR; TCRdb's version includes in-frame clones alone and lacks a portion of them. The sample has some 75,000 clones, around 90% seen once. Sequenced material: PBMCs, taken around atezolizumab (anti-PD-L1) treatment. Source of these receptors: a woman older than 75 with urothelial cancer.

The rearrangement uses TRBV5-8 and TRBJ2-1, with TRBD2 matching over 7 bases. CDR1 and CDR2 from the germline V gene are SGHTS and YDEGEE. The CDR3 sequence is 16 residues long. Losses at the gene ends were 4 bases for V and 3 bases for J; bases not matched to a gene: 10. The DNA for the CDR3 is TGTGCCAGCAGCGGCGGGCCCGGGAGGTTCTACAATGAGCAGTTCTTC. Its protein is CASSGGPGRFYNEQFF. Supplemented by reference TRBV5-8 and TRBJ2-1, the full variable domain reads EAGVTQSPTHLIKTRGQQATLRCSPISGHTSVYWYQQALGLGLQFLLWYDEGEERNRGNFPPRFSGRQFPNYSSELNVNALELEDSALYLCASSGGPGRFYNEQFFGPGTRLTVL.

V gene TRBV19 combines with J gene TRBJ1-2, with 9 bases lining up with TRBD1. CDR3 length: 15 residues. Germline assignment: CDR1 LNHDA and CDR2 SQIVND (reference sequence). V was clipped by 2 bases and J by 3 bases; unmatched bases: 4. CDR3 bases: TGTGCCAGTAGTATATTAAGGGACAGGGACTATGGCTACACCTTC. It translates to CASSILRDRDYGYTF. Variable domain in full (rest from reference TRBV19 and TRBJ1-2): DGGITQSPKYLFRKEGQNVTLSCEQNLNHDAMYWYRQDPGQGLRLIYYSQIVNDFQKGDIAEGYSVSREKKESFPLTVTSAQKNPTAFYLCASSILRDRDYGYTFGSGTRLTVV.

The chain has TRBV6-1 and TRBJ1-5, with TRBD1 matching over 7 bases. Per germline, CDR1 MNHNS and CDR2 SASEGT. Trimming at V came to 3 bases and at J to 7 bases, leaving 6 bases not matched to a gene. The CDR3 runs to 14 residues. In DNA form, the CDR3 reads TGTGCCAGCAGTGAGTCAGGGGGTGGCCAGCCCCAGCATTTT. Its protein product is CASSESGGGQPQHF.

The chain combines TRBV7-3 with TRBJ2-1, with D unresolved. With 5 bases removed from V and 5 bases from J, the gap between germline ends came to 16 bases. CDR1 SGHTA and CDR2 FQGTGA come from the germline V gene. The CDR3 is 15 residues long. The CDR3 region has the DNA TGTGCCAGCAGCCTCGTCAGTACCCAACACAATGAGCAGTTCTTC. Its translation is CASSLVSTQHNEQFF.

This rearrangement joins TRBV27 to TRBJ2-7, with TRBD2 as a possible D gene (5 bases). The CDR3 extends over 12 amino acids. Per germline, CDR1 MNHEY and CDR2 SMNVEV (reference sequence). V was trimmed by 6 bases and J by 7 bases, leaving 13 bases between them. This CDR3 reads CASRRAPGEQYF. DNA for the CDR3: TGTGCCAGCAGGAGGGCCCCGGGGGAGCAGTACTTC.

The chain is built from TRBV19 and TRBJ1-5; 9 bases match TRBD1. J lost 1 base, V lost 4 bases, and 14 bases had no gene match. This CDR3 is built from 19 residues. Germline CDR1 LNHDA, CDR2 SQIVND (reference sequence). CDR3 residues: CASSSRSGQGVRSNQPQHF. The CDR3, as DNA: TGTGCCAGTAGTAGCCGATCGGGACAGGGTGTACGGAGCAATCAGCCCCAGCATTTT.

The chain carries TRBV19 and TRBJ1-1, with 7 bases fitting TRBD1. The J segment lost 0 bases and the V segment lost 4 bases, leaving 5 bases of the junction unmatched. The CDR3 runs 15 residues. In germline, CDR1 is LNHDA, CDR2 SQIVND (reference sequence). The CDR3: CASSSPGTVNTEAFF. Here the CDR3 DNA reads TGTGCCAGTAGTAGCCCCGGGACAGTGAACACTGAAGCTTTCTTT.

This chain connects TRBV10-3 to TRBJ1-3; 8 nucleotides line up with TRBD1. The CDR3 contains 15 residues. Germline CDR1 reads ENHRY; CDR2 reads SYGVKD. Trimming cost V 6 bases and J 4 bases; bases outside gene matches: 8. Written as DNA, the CDR3 is TGTGCCATCAGGGCGACAGGGGCATCCGGAAACACCATATATTTT. It translates to CAIRATGASGNTIYF.

The chain carries TRBV5-1 and TRBJ1-4; 10 bases match TRBD1. The CDR3 is made up of 14 amino acids. The V gene's germline CDR1 is SGHRS and CDR2 YFSETQ. Germline trimming cut 3 bases from V and 6 bases from J; bases unmatched to any gene: 2. This CDR3 is CASSWTGGDEKLFF. CDR3 in DNA: TGCGCCAGCAGCTGGACAGGGGGGGATGAAAAACTGTTTTTT. The full variable domain, completed using reference TRBV5-1 and TRBJ1-4, is KAGVTQTPRYLIKTRGQQVTLSCSPISGHRSVSWYQQTPGQGLQFLFEYFSETQRNKGNFPGRFSGRQFSNSRSEMNVSTLELGDSALYLCASSWTGGDEKLFFGSGTQLSVL.

CDR3 in amino acids: CASSFDRGRYEQYF. The DNA of the CDR3 is TGTGCCAGCAGCTTCGACAGGGGGCGATACGAGCAGTACTTC. The rearrangement joins TRBV5-5 to TRBJ2-7, with 10 bases aligning to TRBD1. The CDR3 sequence is 14 residues long. The J segment lost 4 bases and the V segment lost 2 bases, leaving 3 bases of the junction unmatched. Germline-derived CDR1 and CDR2 are SGHKS and YYEKEE (reference sequence).

The chain couples TRBV29-1 to TRBJ2-3, with TRBD2 matching over 11 bases. V was clipped by 7 bases and J by 4 bases; unmatched bases: 7. Germline V gene sequence: CDR1 SQVTM, CDR2 ANQGSEA. The CDR3 contains 14 residues. CDR3 protein: CSAFLAGGPDTQYF. The DNA for the CDR3 is TGCAGCGCATTCTTAGCGGGAGGGCCAGATACGCAGTATTTT.

The rearrangement links TRBV5-1 to TRBJ2-1; TRBD2 aligns across 11 bases. The germline gives CDR1 SGHRS, CDR2 YFSETQ. J gave up 5 bases and V 4 bases, and 5 bases lay outside the gene matches. This CDR3 region has 15 residues. CDR3 loop: CASSPGLAENNEQFF. DNA for the CDR3: TGCGCCAGCAGCCCGGGACTAGCGGAGAACAATGAGCAGTTCTTC.

The chain is built from TRBV28 and TRBJ2-7; 12 bases are shared with TRBD2. Germline CDR1 and CDR2: MDHEN and SYDVKM. With V trimmed by 4 bases and J by 5 bases, 9 bases remained unmatched. There are 16 residues in the CDR3. The CDR3 bases are TGTGCCAGCAGTTCCCAGAAACTAGCGGGAGGTAACGAGCAGTACTTC. Its translation: CASSSQKLAGGNEQYF.

The genes are TRBV28 and TRBJ1-2, with 8 bases lining up with TRBD1. The CDR3 runs to 14 residues. From germline, CDR1 is MDHEN and CDR2 SYDVKM. Unmatched junction bases numbered 11, after V lost 10 bases and J lost 4 bases. The CDR3 region is CATGGRGPGYGYTF. CDR3 nucleotides: TGTGCCACTGGGGGCAGGGGGCCTGGCTATGGCTACACCTTC.

The chain uses TRBV19 and TRBJ2-1; TRBD2 matches 10 bases. The V gene's germline CDR1 is LNHDA and CDR2 SQIVND (reference sequence). With 4 bases clipped from V and 9 bases from J, the junction kept 0 bases outside the gene matches. This CDR3 has 12 residues. CDR3 sequence (DNA): TGTGCCAGTAGTACTAGCGGGGGTGAGCAGTTCTTC. This gives the protein CASSTSGGEQFF.

This sequence joins TRBV7-6 and TRBJ2-1; 7 nucleotides agree with TRBD2. The V gene end was trimmed by 5 bases and the J gene end by 2 bases; junction bases not matched to a gene: 15. This CDR3 is built from 18 residues. Germline lookup yields CDR1 SGHVS and CDR2 FNYEAQ. The chain's CDR3 is CASSGEGLVAGTYNEQFF. The DNA of the CDR3 is TGTGCCAGCAGCGGGGAGGGGCTGGTGGCGGGGACCTACAATGAGCAGTTCTTC.

The gene calls are TRBV14 and TRBJ2-7; 9 bases align to TRBD2. The length of the CDR3 is 15 residues. With 1 base clipped from V and 2 bases from J, the junction kept 3 bases outside the gene matches. Germline V gives CDR1 SGHDN, CDR2 FVKESK. The CDR3 is CASSQGLADTYEQYF. The CDR3 coding sequence is TGTGCCAGCAGCCAAGGACTAGCGGACACCTACGAGCAGTACTTC.

The rearrangement uses TRBV21-1 and TRBJ2-5; TRBD2 was called by the table and not checked on the DNA. TRBV21-1 is deemed a pseudogene. This CDR3 is 14 amino acids long. The CDR3 protein is CASSPRLREETQYF. CDR3 coding DNA: TGTGCCAGCAGCCCCCGACTACGCGAGGAGACCCAGTACTTC.

This clone was seen once. The rearrangement joins TRBV5-8 to TRBJ2-2; the match to TRBD2 covers 8 bases. The germline CDR1 and CDR2 sequences are SGHTS and YDEGEE. The J segment lost 4 bases and the V segment lost 1 base, leaving 6 bases of the junction unmatched. This CDR3 contains 16 residues. The DNA of the CDR3 is TGTGCCAGCAGCTTGTTCGCGGGAGGCCCCACCGGGGAGCTGTTTTTT. Encoded protein: CASSLFAGGPTGELFF.

This sequence joins TRBV19 and TRBJ2-5; TRBD2 matches 12 bases. V was pared by 5 bases and J by 4 bases, with 5 bases of the junction left unmatched. CDR1 LNHDA and CDR2 SQIVND come from the germline V gene (reference sequence). The CDR3 has 15 residues. The CDR3 nucleotides are TGTGCCAGTAGTCTAGCGGGAGGGGCGGGAGAGACCCAGTACTTC. Translating it yields CASSLAGGAGETQYF.

The V call is TRBV27, the J call TRBJ2-7; 11 bases line up with TRBD2. The ends lost 6 bases at V and 4 bases at J; junction bases unmatched: 8. The CDR3 consists of 15 residues. Germline V CDR1 and CDR2: MNHEY, SMNVEV (reference sequence). As DNA, the CDR3 is TGTGCCAGCAGCCGGGAGACTAGCGGGATGTACGAGCAGTACTTC. This codes for CASSRETSGMYEQYF.

The chain links TRBV5-6 to TRBJ2-1; D is possibly TRBD2 (6 bases). This CDR3 region has 18 residues. Germline V gene lookup returns CDR1 SGHDT and CDR2 YYEEEE. Trimming pared 1 base from V and 7 bases from J, leaving 24 bases between. In DNA form, the CDR3 reads TGTGCCAGCAGCTTGCCCGGAAAGGGCAGGGAGGTTGGAAATGAGCAGTTCTTC. The encoded protein is CASSLPGKGREVGNEQFF.

This chain joins TRBV10-3 and TRBJ1-5; 8 positions match TRBD1. CDR3 size: 15 residues. V lost 3 bases to trimming and J lost 3 bases; unmatched junction nucleotides: 4. Germline lookup yields CDR1 ENHRY and CDR2 SYGVKD. CDR3 region: CAISDGQGNNQPQHF. The DNA for the CDR3 is TGTGCCATCAGTGACGGACAGGGCAACAATCAGCCCCAGCATTTT.

This chain joins TRBV30 and TRBJ2-3; TRBD2 matches at 10 bases. V dropped 3 bases and J dropped 3; count of bases not matched to a gene: 3. Germline CDR1 is GTSNPN and CDR2 is SVGIG (reference sequence). This CDR3 has 14 amino acids. CDR3 sequence: CAWRGLAQTDTQYF. CDR3 nucleotides: TGTGCCTGGAGGGGACTAGCGCAAACAGATACGCAGTATTTT.

The rearrangement uses TRBV19 and TRBJ2-7, with TRBD1 matching 8 bases. With V trimmed by 9 bases and J by 4 bases, 11 bases remained unmatched. From germline, CDR1 is LNHDA and CDR2 SQIVND (reference sequence). CDR3 size: 14 residues. In DNA form, the CDR3 reads TGTGCCAGCAGGACAGGGTCGGGGGTATACGAGCAGTACTTC. Translating it yields CASRTGSGVYEQYF.

Here the CDR3 reads CASSFNRNTGELFF. The DNA of the CDR3 is TGTGCCAGCAGCTTTAACAGGAACACCGGGGAGCTGTTTTTT. This sequence joins TRBV7-2 and TRBJ2-2; no clear D. Trimming took 3 bases from V and 1 from J, leaving 6 bases between them. Germline lookup yields CDR1 SGHTA and CDR2 FQGNSA. The CDR3 runs to 14 residues.